This T cell receptor beta chain was retrieved from a study of shared T cell receptors in the human thymus. The assay was immunoSEQ multiplex PCR, and TCRdb's table has in-frame clones only and misses some. The sample has about 730,000 clones; approximately 85% are singletons. The CDR3 extends over 17 amino acids. From germline, CDR1 is KGHSH and CDR2 LQKENI. V was pared by 3 bases and J by 7 bases, with 19 bases between. These data were also reused for a study on human thymus T cells. This second study says: All donors were healthy Finnish infants who were undergoing corrective surgery to treat congenital heart defects.

This receptor was identified in a girl under two years old with a congenital heart defect. The chain joins TRBV18 to TRBJ1-6; D gene unclear. The source material was thymocytes. The CDR3: CASSPRTFEGENSPLHF. The CDR3 coding sequence is TGTGCCAGCTCACCGAGGACTTTTGAGGGAGAAAATTCACCCCTCCACTTT.